The TCR beta chain under discussion was sequenced for a study of blood T cells in healthy people across ages (dated by TCRdb to the mid-2010s). Study-level background: In model experiments, template switching captured roughly one uniquely barcoded TCR beta cDNA molecule for every two T cells. The study analyzed two additional independent replicas of 1 million unique cDNA reads from the same blood draw for two donors, one aged 18 to 30 and one aged 80 or older. To avoid experimental bias, donors of different ages were randomly spread across the sequencing lanes. Four age groups were formed from the donors: young (average approximately 15 years), middle-aged (approximately 41), aged (approximately 60) and long-lived (around 82). Age-related changes in TCR beta repertoire diversity were measured in the study by deep sequencing normalized with unique cDNA molecular identifiers.

The library came from 5' RACE. TCRdb lists the instrument as Illumina HiSeq 2500. A second PCR of roughly 7 to 12 cycles was run with a J-beta primer mix and a sample-barcoded 5' primer. A unique molecular identifier was introduced onto each TCR beta cDNA molecule by a template-switch 5' adaptor carrying 12 random nucleotides. At least 2.5 million CDR3-containing paired-end reads were obtained from each sample. First-strand cDNA synthesis was performed from all RNA using the Mint cDNA synthesis kit, with priming by a TRBC-specific oligonucleotide. Following uracil-DNA glycosylase treatment, a first 18-cycle PCR with universal primers M1SS and BC2_uni_R was performed on all cDNA. The paper's data handling went like this. Normalization of each sample was performed by random selection of 1 million high-quality reads, each carrying a distinct molecular identifier. Instead of being binned into consensus sequences, reads that shared molecular identifiers were thrown out. MiTCR, with a Q25 quality threshold and the strictest error-elimination algorithm, was used for CDR3 identification, clonotype clustering and error correction. A nonparametric unseen species model with Euler transformation was used to estimate lower-bound total TCR beta diversity. The public reads were reanalyzed by TCRdb: fastp trimming at Q25, MiXCR alignment, in-frame beta chains only. Entries are consolidated by CDR3 protein sequence, retaining the most common genes and DNA. The V and J calls shown here were made by TCRdb, not taken from the authors' results. This sample holds around 1,100,000 distinct CDR3 sequences; more than 30% were observed only once. The ten largest clones add up to less than 15% of the sample.

The approximately 40 donors, aged about 6 to 95 years, were systemically healthy Caucasian individuals from Russia. Ten milliliters of peripheral blood were collected from each donor into EDTA-treated Vacutainer tubes. Ficoll-Paque density-gradient centrifugation was used to isolate PBMCs, with at least 7 million obtained per sample. Trizol reagent was used to extract total RNA from the PBMCs, yielding at least 5.5 micrograms per sample. Naive CD45RAhigh/CD27high T cell percentages were measured by flow cytometry on a PBMC aliquot from every donor. Overall study results and their limits: Bulk unsorted PBMC profiling prevented conclusive comparison of naive and antigen-experienced compartments. A strong correlation was found between observed TCR beta diversity and the percentage of naive T cells measured by flow cytometry. Total diversity estimates from one million sequenced T cells were considered lower bounds and underestimates. Observed TCR beta diversity per million T cells fell roughly linearly with age, and a significant reduction was already apparent by age roughly 40. Donor CMV infection status was unknown, potentially confounding age-related changes in expanded clonotypes. The long-lived group showed more naive CD4+ T cells, fewer expanded clones and increased TCR diversity than the aged group, suggesting age selection.

About this clonotype itself: No antigen is known for it. No base quality values were provided; no much bigger clone lies one nucleotide off.

The source material was blood. This clonotype originated in a man aged 18 to 29 in good health.

The DNA is TGTGCCAGCAGCTACGGACAGTCATACACTGAAGCTTTCTTT. The translation is CASSYGQSYTEAFF. The receptor chain draws on TRBV5-4 and TRBJ1-1; TRBD1 might be the D gene, on 6 matching bases. The junction shows trimming of 3 bases on V and 3 bases on J, plus 12 bases between the germline ends. Taken from the germline V gene (reference sequence), the CDR1 and CDR2 loops are SGHNT and YYREEE. The CDR3 sequence holds 14 residues, the cysteine and phenylalanine included. The only DNA kept is the CDR3, 42 bases in frame from the first base.